This is a list of T cell receptor beta chains from one sample in a study of shared clonotypes between healthy human individuals. Only in-frame clones appear in the TCRdb table, and some are missing; sequencing was by immunoSEQ multiplex PCR. The table records 2 million or so clones, 85% to 95% of them present only once. The sequenced sample consisted of naive CD8+ T cells sorted from blood. These receptors were collected from a man aged 18 to 29 in good health. Both conserved end residues are part of each CDR3. The order of the fields is J gene, clone size, D gene, V gene, CDR3 protein, CDR3 DNA. D genes are given only for firm matches. Part of the rows lack a size; the others show once, few, many or a class for expanded clones.

>TRBJ2-1|NA|NA|TRBV7-9
CASSLRGGYNEQFF
TGTGCCAGCAGCTTAAGGGGGGGTTACAATGAGCAGTTCTTC
>TRBJ2-5|NA|NA|TRBV2
CASVTQGLRETQYF
TGTGCCAGCGTAACCCAGGGGTTAAGGGAGACCCAGTACTTC
>TRBJ1-1|NA|NA|TRBV19
CASTLGQNTEAFF
TGTGCCAGTACCTTGGGACAGAACACTGAAGCTTTCTTT
>TRBJ2-1|NA|TRBD2|TRBV27
CASSAGTSGFYNEQFF
TGTGCCAGCAGCGCCGGGACTAGCGGTTTCTACAATGAGCAGTTCTTC
>TRBJ2-3|NA|NA|TRBV27
CASSLFSTDTQYF
TGTGCCAGCAGTTTATTTAGCACAGATACGCAGTATTTT
>TRBJ2-3|NA|NA|TRBV27
CASSIGGPSTDTQYF
TGTGCCAGCAGCATCGGGGGACCTAGCACAGATACGCAGTATTTT
>TRBJ2-7|NA|TRBD2|TRBV5-1
CASSRTTSGSSYEQYF
TGCGCCAGCAGCCGGACGACTAGCGGGAGTTCCTACGAGCAGTACTTC
>TRBJ2-7|NA|NA|TRBV6-1
CASSEGGSFSYEQYF
TGTGCCAGCAGTGAAGGTGGCAGCTTCTCCTACGAGCAGTACTTC
>TRBJ2-7|few|NA|TRBV4-1
CASSQGPRTSEQYF
TGCGCCAGCAGCCAGGGCCCCCGGACGAGCGAGCAGTACTTC
>TRBJ2-3|NA|TRBD2|TRBV4-1
CASSQPVGTSGTDTQYF
TGCGCCAGCAGCCAACCCGTAGGGACTAGCGGCACAGATACGCAGTATTTT
>TRBJ1-5|NA|NA|TRBV2
CASSVESHQPQHF
TGTGCCAGCAGTGTTGAGTCTCATCAGCCCCAGCATTTT
>TRBJ2-3|NA|TRBD2|TRBV30
CAWGGLAATDTQYF
TGTGCCTGGGGTGGGCTAGCGGCTACAGATACGCAGTATTTT
>TRBJ1-5|NA|TRBD1|TRBV23-1
CASSHRPPGGELSNQPQHF
TGCGCCAGCAGTCATCGCCCCCCAGGGGGCGAGCTTAGCAATCAGCCCCAGCATTTT
>TRBJ2-3|NA|NA|TRBV6-1
CASGGAVDTQYF
TGTGCCAGCGGGGGGGCCGTCGATACGCAGTATTTT
>TRBJ2-2|NA|NA|TRBV7-9
CASSIRNTGELFF
TGTGCCAGCAGCATAAGGAACACCGGGGAGCTGTTTTTT
>TRBJ1-2|NA|NA|TRBV27
CASSLYSPVFTDKKNGYTF
TGTGCCAGCAGTTTATACTCCCCAGTATTTACGGACAAAAAGAATGGCTACACCTTC
>TRBJ2-3|NA|NA|TRBV30
CAWREDPADTQYF
TGTGCCTGGAGAGAGGATCCCGCAGATACGCAGTATTTT
>TRBJ2-7|NA|NA|TRBV9
CASSAPGQTYEQYF
TGTGCCAGCAGCGCCCCGGGACAAACCTACGAGCAGTACTTC
>TRBJ1-1|NA|NA|TRBV9
CASSVGLRAGPTEAFF
TGTGCCAGCAGCGTAGGACTACGGGCAGGGCCCACTGAAGCTTTCTTT
>TRBJ2-3|NA|TRBD2|TRBV7-9
CASSPAGGSTDTQYF
TGTGCCAGCAGCCCGGCCGGGGGGAGCACAGATACGCAGTATTTT
>TRBJ1-1|NA|NA|TRBV7-9
CASTGPVNMNTEAFF
TGTGCCAGCACGGGGCCCGTTAACATGAACACTGAAGCTTTCTTT
>TRBJ1-6|once|NA|TRBV19
CASSIEDTTYYNSPLHF
TGTGCCAGTAGTATAGAGGATACCACCTACTATAATTCACCCCTCCACTTT
>TRBJ2-5|NA|NA|TRBV4-1
CASSQVGPMGETQYF
TGCGCCAGCAGCCAAGTTGGGCCCATGGGAGAGACCCAGTACTTC
>TRBJ2-6|NA|TRBD1|TRBV4-3
CASSQDGQGAYSGANVLTF
TGCGCCAGCAGCCAAGACGGACAGGGTGCCTACTCTGGGGCCAACGTCCTGACTTTC
>TRBJ2-2|NA|NA|TRBV4-1
CASSWGHAFFATGELFF
TGCGCCAGCAGCTGGGGACACGCCTTCTTCGCCACCGGGGAGCTGTTTTTT
>TRBJ2-3|NA|NA|TRBV6-5
CASSYSSQATQYF
TGTGCCAGCAGTTACTCTTCCCAGGCCACGCAGTATTTT
>TRBJ1-1|once|TRBD1|TRBV6-1
CASSDPRGLNTEAFF
TGTGCCAGCAGTGACCCCAGGGGGCTGAACACTGAAGCTTTCTTT
>TRBJ1-3|NA|NA|TRBV28
CASSLLAEFLGNTIYF
TGTGCCAGCAGTTTACTTGCAGAGTTCCTTGGAAACACCATATATTTT
>TRBJ1-4|NA|TRBD1|TRBV12-5
CASGPGTGALGSEKLFF
TGTGCTAGTGGCCCCGGGACAGGGGCACTCGGGAGCGAAAAACTGTTTTTT
>TRBJ1-1|NA|NA|TRBV29-1
CSVIGVRTEAFF
TGCAGCGTGATCGGGGTCCGGACTGAAGCTTTCTTT
>TRBJ2-1|NA|NA|TRBV13
CASSFPPRGPGNEQFF
TGTGCCAGCAGCTTTCCGCCTCGGGGGCCGGGCAATGAGCAGTTCTTC
>TRBJ2-1|NA|TRBD2|TRBV27
CASKRGSGENNEQFF
TGTGCCAGCAAACGCGGTAGCGGGGAAAACAATGAGCAGTTCTTC
>TRBJ2-3|NA|TRBD1|TRBV28
CASSLTGGTSSTDTQYF
TGTGCCAGCAGTTTAACAGGGGGAACGTCTAGCACAGATACGCAGTATTTT
>TRBJ2-4|NA|NA|TRBV21-1
CASSKPRLAKNIQYF
TGTGCCAGCAGCAAACCCCGACTAGCCAAAAACATTCAGTACTTC
>TRBJ2-2|NA|NA|TRBV6-5
CASGMTGWGTGELFF
TGTGCCAGCGGAATGACAGGATGGGGGACCGGGGAGCTGTTTTTT
>TRBJ2-3|few|NA|TRBV7-9
CASSLVGADTQYF
TGTGCCAGCAGCCTAGTAGGGGCAGATACGCAGTATTTT
>TRBJ1-1|NA|NA|TRBV11-2
CASSPAPDLTTEAFF
TGTGCCAGCAGCCCCGCACCAGATTTAACAACTGAAGCTTTCTTT
>TRBJ2-7|NA|NA|TRBV27
CASSLRDLRGEQYF
TGTGCCAGCAGTTTACGGGACCTGCGTGGTGAGCAGTACTTC
>TRBJ2-3|NA|TRBD2|TRBV4-1
CASSLLLAGGSTDTQYF
TGCGCCAGCAGCCTATTACTAGCGGGGGGCTCCACAGATACGCAGTATTTT
>TRBJ2-5|NA|NA|TRBV7-9
CASSSTWGEETQYF
TGTGCCAGCAGCTCTACCTGGGGAGAAGAGACCCAGTACTTC
>TRBJ2-3|NA|TRBD1|TRBV2
CASRGQVGTDTQYF
TGTGCCAGCAGGGGACAGGTCGGGACAGATACGCAGTATTTT
>TRBJ1-1|NA|TRBD1|TRBV7-9
CASSLVGQGNTEAFF
TGTGCCAGCAGCTTAGTGGGACAGGGGAACACTGAAGCTTTCTTT
>TRBJ2-7|NA|NA|TRBV27
CASTSGGEQYF
TGTGCCAGCACTAGTGGGGGAGAGCAGTACTTC
>TRBJ2-2|NA|NA|TRBV2
CASSEMRETSDTGELFF
TGTGCCAGCAGTGAAATGAGGGAGACATCCGACACCGGGGAGCTGTTTTTT
>TRBJ2-7|NA|NA|TRBV9
CASSVAPGTEYEQYF
TGTGCCAGCAGCGTAGCTCCAGGGACCGAGTACGAGCAGTACTTC